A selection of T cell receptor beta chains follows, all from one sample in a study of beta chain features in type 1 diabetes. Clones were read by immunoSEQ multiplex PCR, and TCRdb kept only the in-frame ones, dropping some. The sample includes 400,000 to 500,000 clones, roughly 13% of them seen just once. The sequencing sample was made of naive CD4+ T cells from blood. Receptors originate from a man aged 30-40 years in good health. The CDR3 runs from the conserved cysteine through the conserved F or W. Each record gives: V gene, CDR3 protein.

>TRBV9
CASSPLDAGGHNEQFF
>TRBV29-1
CSAVAGGVTYNEQFF
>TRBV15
CATSRDPTVDKLFF
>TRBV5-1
CASSLSGGKETQYF
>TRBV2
CASSRRQSNYGYTF
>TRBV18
CASSPAGGDYGYTF
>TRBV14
CASSQDHQLNTEAFF
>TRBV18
CASSLQKLSSYNEQFF
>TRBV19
CASSGTYGTEAFF
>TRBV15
CATSRGAGGPNEQFF
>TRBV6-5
CASSTTGNYGYTF
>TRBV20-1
CSAREDYGYTF
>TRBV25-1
CASSPPGRERSYNEQFF
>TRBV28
CASSLGGNTEAFF
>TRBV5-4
CASSSGLAVQETQYF
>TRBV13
CASSLRETDTQYF
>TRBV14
CASSRVRGSSYNEQFF
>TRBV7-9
CASSLDRRTDTQYF
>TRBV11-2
CASSLASGSRDSPLHF
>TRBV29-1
CSVRASSYNEQFF
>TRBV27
CASSSYGRDNSPLHF
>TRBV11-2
CASRHTGAGANVLTF
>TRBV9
CASSVPGSGSGLAGETQYF
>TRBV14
CASSQLDEQFF
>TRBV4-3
CASSQGRQETQYF
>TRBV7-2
CASSYSRIRQETQYF
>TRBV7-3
CASSLGQYNEQFF
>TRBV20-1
CSAKGTDTQYF
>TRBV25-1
CASSEPTGDSGNTIYF
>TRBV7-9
CASSLGSLAGANLYNEQFF
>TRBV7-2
CASSPRGSDTQYF
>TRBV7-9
CASSFEGNADTQYF
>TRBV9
CASSVRDRAYNEQFF
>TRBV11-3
CASSLSDTGELFF
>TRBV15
CATSRPPRGTGELFF
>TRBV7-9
CASSPGTGPYEQYF
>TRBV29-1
CSVEDRTYNEQFF
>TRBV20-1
CILWDEKLFF
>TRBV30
CAWSPTAGVGEKLFF
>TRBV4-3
CASSQRDRANYGYTF
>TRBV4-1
CASSQGQRGSGEQFF
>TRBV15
CATSRAGKRTNEQFF
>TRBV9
CASSVEGSSYNSPLHF
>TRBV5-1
CASSPGLLVAEQYF
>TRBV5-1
CASSPRGDSYEQYF
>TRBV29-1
CSVETEYGYTF
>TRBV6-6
CASTIPGPGTDTQYF
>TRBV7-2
CASSLSLNLLNNEQFF
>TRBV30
CAWSVGGSANEQFF
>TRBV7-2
CASSLGNEQFF
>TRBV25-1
CASRKAGSGNTIYF